This entry lists 10 T cell receptor beta chains sequenced from one sample in a study of T cell changes during pregnancy in multiple sclerosis. Profiled with immunoSEQ multiplex PCR; TCRdb holds only in-frame clones, not every one. The sample records about 51,000 clones, 93% being singletons. The specimen was peripheral blood, collected in the second trimester of pregnancy. All receptors come from a female donor with multiple sclerosis, enrolled in a pregnancy study.

The chain joins TRBV25-1 to TRBJ2-5, with TRBD2 matching 11 bases. The V segment lost 3 bases and the J segment 1 base; nucleotides outside the gene matches: 1. Germline V CDR1 and CDR2: MGHDK, SYGVNS. The CDR3 sequence is 15 residues long. The CDR3 region has the DNA TGTGCCAGCAGTGAGGGACTAGCGGTCCAAGAGACCCAGTACTTC. Translating gives CASSEGLAVQETQYF.

This chain joins TRBV10-3 and TRBJ2-4; D is perhaps TRBD1 (7 bases). This CDR3 is 14 amino acids long. Between the trimmed V and J ends, which lost 6 bases and 7 bases, there was a span of 16 bases. Germline CDR1 and CDR2: ENHRY and SYGVKD. CDR3 sequence reads: CAISAGGRGNIQYF. CDR3 coding DNA: TGTGCCATCAGCGCAGGGGGGCGAGGGAACATTCAGTACTTC.

V and J are TRBV5-4 and TRBJ1-3, with D perhaps matching TRBD1 (6 bases). Trimming shortened V by 7 bases and J by 5 bases, and 13 bases separated the two germline ends. There are 13 residues in the CDR3. Looked up from germline, CDR1 is SGHNT and CDR2 is YYREEE (reference sequence). The CDR3 sequence: CASLEQGRNTIYF. The CDR3 nucleotides read TGTGCCAGCCTGGAACAGGGACGAAACACCATATATTTT.

J is TRBJ2-1 and V is TRBV30; 11 nucleotides line up with TRBD2. V gave up 0 bases and J gave up 2 bases; unmatched junction bases: 3. The CDR3 is made up of 16 amino acids. Looked up from germline, CDR1 is GTSNPN and CDR2 is SVGIG (reference sequence). For the CDR3, the DNA is TGTGCCTGGAGTGTTAGCGGGAGGGCCCCCTACAATGAGCAGTTCTTC. Translation gives CAWSVSGRAPYNEQFF.

The chain couples TRBV7-3 to TRBJ2-1; weak D call: TRBD2 (6 bases). CDR1 is SGHTA and CDR2 is FQGTGA in the germline V gene. This CDR3 contains 13 residues. The V and J ends lost 3 bases and 6 bases respectively, with 9 bases between them. This CDR3 reads CASSFFSGNEQFF. CDR3 DNA sequence: TGTGCCAGCAGCTTCTTTAGCGGCAATGAGCAGTTCTTC.

This chain joins TRBV7-9 and TRBJ2-5, with 11 bases fitting TRBD2. The germline V gene encodes CDR1 SEHNR and CDR2 FQNEAQ (reference sequence). J lost 2 bases, V lost 1 base, and 0 bases had no gene match. The CDR3 is 15 residues long. CDR3 DNA: TGTGCCAGCAGCTTAGTAGCGGGAGGGCAAGAGACCCAGTACTTC. Translating gives CASSLVAGGQETQYF.

The V and J genes are TRBV19 and TRBJ1-4; TRBD1 matches 9 bases. Germline V lookup: CDR1 LNHDA, CDR2 SQIVND (reference sequence). V gave up 2 bases and J gave up 2 bases; unmatched junction bases: 9. The CDR3 length is 18 residues. The CDR3 sequence: CASSIYRGRSNTNEKLFF. The CDR3 region has the DNA TGTGCCAGTAGTATATACAGGGGGCGAAGCAATACTAATGAAAAACTGTTTTTT. Full variable domain (remainder filled in from reference TRBV19 and TRBJ1-4): DGGITQSPKYLFRKEGQNVTLSCEQNLNHDAMYWYRQDPGQGLRLIYYSQIVNDFQKGDIAEGYSVSREKKESFPLTVTSAQKNPTAFYLCASSIYRGRSNTNEKLFFGSGTQLSVL.

The rearrangement links TRBV6-1 to TRBJ2-3; TRBD1 matches 8 bases. CDR3 length: 15 amino acids. The V gene's germline CDR1 is MNHNS and CDR2 SASEGT. J was trimmed by 2 bases and V by 2 bases; bases with no gene match: 3. CDR3 DNA sequence: TGTGCCAGCAGTGAAATCCAGGGGGCCACAGATACGCAGTATTTT. The encoded protein is CASSEIQGATDTQYF.

The gene calls are TRBV9 and TRBJ2-3, with 8 bases matching TRBD2. Looked up from germline, CDR1 is SGDLS and CDR2 is YYNGEE. The CDR3 runs to 16 residues. The V and J ends lost 3 bases and 0 bases, in that order; junction bases with no gene match: 6. The CDR3 sequence is CASSAVSGASTDTQYF. Written as DNA, the CDR3 is TGTGCCAGCAGCGCTGTTAGCGGGGCTAGCACAGATACGCAGTATTTT.

CDR3 nucleotide sequence: TGTGCCAGCAGTGATTCGGACAGGGGGCGAGAGACCCAGTACTTC. Its protein product is CASSDSDRGRETQYF. The chain recombines TRBV2 with TRBJ2-5; 11 nucleotides agree with TRBD1. Germline assignment: CDR1 SNHLY and CDR2 FYNNEI. Unmatched junction bases numbered 4, after V lost 3 bases and J lost 4 bases. The CDR3 has 15 amino acids.